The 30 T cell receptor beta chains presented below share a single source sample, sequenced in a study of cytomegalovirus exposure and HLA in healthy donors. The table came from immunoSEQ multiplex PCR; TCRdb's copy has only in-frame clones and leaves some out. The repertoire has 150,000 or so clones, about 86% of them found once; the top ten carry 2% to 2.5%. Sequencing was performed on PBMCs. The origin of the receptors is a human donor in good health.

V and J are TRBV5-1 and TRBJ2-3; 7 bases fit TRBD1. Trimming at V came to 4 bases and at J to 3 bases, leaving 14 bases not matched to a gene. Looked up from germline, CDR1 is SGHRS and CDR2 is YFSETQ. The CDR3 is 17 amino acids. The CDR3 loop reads CASSPPDRDGWTDTQYF. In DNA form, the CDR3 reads TGCGCCAGCAGCCCCCCTGACAGGGACGGGTGGACAGATACGCAGTATTTT.

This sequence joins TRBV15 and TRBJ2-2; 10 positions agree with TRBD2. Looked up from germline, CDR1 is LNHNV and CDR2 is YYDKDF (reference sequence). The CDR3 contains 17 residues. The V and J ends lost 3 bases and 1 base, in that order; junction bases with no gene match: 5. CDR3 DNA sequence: TGTGCCACCAGCAGCACCGGACTAGCGGTGAACACCGGGGAGCTGTTTTTT. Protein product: CATSSTGLAVNTGELFF.

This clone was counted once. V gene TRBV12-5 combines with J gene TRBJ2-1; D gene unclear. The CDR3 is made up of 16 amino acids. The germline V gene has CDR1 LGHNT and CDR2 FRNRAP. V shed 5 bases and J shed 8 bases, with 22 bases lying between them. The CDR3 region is CASGAQARSVGDEQFF. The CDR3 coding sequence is TGTGCTAGTGGTGCACAAGCCCGCTCAGTTGGAGATGAGCAGTTCTTC.

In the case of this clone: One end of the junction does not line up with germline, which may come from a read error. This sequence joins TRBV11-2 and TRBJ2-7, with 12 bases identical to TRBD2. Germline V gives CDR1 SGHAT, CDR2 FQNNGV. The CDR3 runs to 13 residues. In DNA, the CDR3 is TGTGCCAGCAGCTTAGGGACTAGCGGGACGATCTCCTTC. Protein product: CASSLGTSGTISF.

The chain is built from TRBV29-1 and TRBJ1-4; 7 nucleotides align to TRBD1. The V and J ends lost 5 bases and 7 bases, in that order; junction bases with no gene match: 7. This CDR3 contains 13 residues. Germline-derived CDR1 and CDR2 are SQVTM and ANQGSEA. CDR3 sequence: CSVIQGFGEKLFF. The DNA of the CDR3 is TGCAGCGTTATACAGGGGTTCGGTGAAAAACTGTTTTTT.

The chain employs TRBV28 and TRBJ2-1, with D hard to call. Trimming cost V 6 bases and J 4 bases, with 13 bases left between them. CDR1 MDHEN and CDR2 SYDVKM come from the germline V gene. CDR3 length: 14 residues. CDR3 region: CASRFSGMYNEQFF. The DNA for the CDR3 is TGTGCCAGCAGATTTTCAGGAATGTACAATGAGCAGTTCTTC.

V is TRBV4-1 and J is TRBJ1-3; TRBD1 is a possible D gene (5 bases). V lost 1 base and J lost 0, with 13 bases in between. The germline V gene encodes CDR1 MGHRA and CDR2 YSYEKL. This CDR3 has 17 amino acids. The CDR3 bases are TGCGCCAGCAGCCAAGGGATAGTCAGGGACTCTGGAAACACCATATATTTT. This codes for CASSQGIVRDSGNTIYF.

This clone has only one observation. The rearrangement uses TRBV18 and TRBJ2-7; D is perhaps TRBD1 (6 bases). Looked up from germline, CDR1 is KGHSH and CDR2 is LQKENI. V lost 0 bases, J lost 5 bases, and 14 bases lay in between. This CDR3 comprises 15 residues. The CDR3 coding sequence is TGTGCCAGCTCACCACCGGTTCAGGGGATCAACGAGCAGTACTTC. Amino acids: CASSPPVQGINEQYF.

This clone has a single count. The CDR3 sequence: CASRQDSGANVLTF. The DNA for the CDR3 is TGTGCCAGCAGGCAGGACTCTGGGGCCAACGTCCTGACTTTC. The rearrangement links TRBV6-7 to TRBJ2-6; D unclear. TRBV6-7 has ORF status, its function being uncertain. Trimming removed 6 bases at V and 0 bases at J, with 6 bases between. This CDR3 contains 14 residues.

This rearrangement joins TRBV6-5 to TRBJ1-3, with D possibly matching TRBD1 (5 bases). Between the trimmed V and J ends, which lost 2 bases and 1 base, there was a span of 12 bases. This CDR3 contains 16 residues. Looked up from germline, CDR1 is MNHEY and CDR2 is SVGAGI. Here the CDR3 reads CASSYVQGISGNTIYF. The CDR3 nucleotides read TGTGCCAGCAGTTACGTCCAGGGTATATCTGGAAACACCATATATTTT.

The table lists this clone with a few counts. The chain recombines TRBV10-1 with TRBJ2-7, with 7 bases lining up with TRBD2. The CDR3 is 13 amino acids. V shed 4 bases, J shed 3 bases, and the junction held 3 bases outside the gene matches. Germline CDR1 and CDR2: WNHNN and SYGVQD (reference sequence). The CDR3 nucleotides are TGCGCCAGCAGTGGGGACTATCGCTACGAGCAGTACTTC. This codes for CASSGDYRYEQYF.

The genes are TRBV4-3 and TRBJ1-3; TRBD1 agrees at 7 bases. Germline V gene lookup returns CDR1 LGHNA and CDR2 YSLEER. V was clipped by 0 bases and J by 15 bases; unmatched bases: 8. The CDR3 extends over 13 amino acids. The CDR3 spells CASSQDHGQVSYF. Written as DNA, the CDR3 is TGCGCCAGCAGCCAAGATCACGGACAGGTTTCATATTTT.

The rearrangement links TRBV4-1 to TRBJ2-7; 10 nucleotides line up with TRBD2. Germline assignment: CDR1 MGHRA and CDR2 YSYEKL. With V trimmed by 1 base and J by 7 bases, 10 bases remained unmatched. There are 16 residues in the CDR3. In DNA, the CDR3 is TGCGCCAGCAGCCAAGTTATAACTAGCGGGACCCCGGAGCAGTACTTC. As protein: CASSQVITSGTPEQYF.

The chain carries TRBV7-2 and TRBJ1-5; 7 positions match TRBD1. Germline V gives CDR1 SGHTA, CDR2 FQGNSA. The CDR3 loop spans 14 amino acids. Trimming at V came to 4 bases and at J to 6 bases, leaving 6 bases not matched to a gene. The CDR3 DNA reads TGTGCCAGCAGCTCCAACAGGGGTGGTCAGCCCCAGCATTTT. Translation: CASSSNRGGQPQHF.

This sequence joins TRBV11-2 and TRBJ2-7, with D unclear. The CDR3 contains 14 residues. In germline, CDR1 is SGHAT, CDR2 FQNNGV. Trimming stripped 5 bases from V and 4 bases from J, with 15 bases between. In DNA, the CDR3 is TGTGCCAGCAGCCCCGCACAGATAAAATACGAGCAGTACTTC. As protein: CASSPAQIKYEQYF. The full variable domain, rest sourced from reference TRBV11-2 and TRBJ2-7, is EAGVAQSPRYKIIEKRQSVAFWCNPISGHATLYWYQQILGQGPKLLIQFQNNGVVDDSQLPKDRFSAERLKGVDSTLKIQPAKLEDSAVYLCASSPAQIKYEQYFGPGTRLTVT.

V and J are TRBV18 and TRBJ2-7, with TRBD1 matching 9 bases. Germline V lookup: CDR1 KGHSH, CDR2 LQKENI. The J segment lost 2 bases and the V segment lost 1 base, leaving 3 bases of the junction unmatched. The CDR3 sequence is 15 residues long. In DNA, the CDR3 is TGTGCCAGCTCACCACTAGGACAGGGGACCTACGAGCAGTACTTC. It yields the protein CASSPLGQGTYEQYF.

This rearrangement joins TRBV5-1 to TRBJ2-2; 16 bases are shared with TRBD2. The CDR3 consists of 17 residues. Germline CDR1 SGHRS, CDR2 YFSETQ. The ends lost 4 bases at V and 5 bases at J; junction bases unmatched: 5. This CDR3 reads CASSPGLAGGPTGELFF. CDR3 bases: TGCGCCAGCAGCCCGGGACTAGCGGGGGGGCCAACCGGGGAGCTGTTTTTT.

CDR3 sequence (DNA): TGTGCCAGCAGGGCCCGGGACAGGGGGTCCTACGAGCAGTACTTC. Encoded protein: CASRARDRGSYEQYF. The V and J genes are TRBV28 and TRBJ2-7; TRBD1 agrees at 11 bases. Losses at the gene ends were 6 bases for V and 1 base for J; bases not matched to a gene: 5. The CDR3 runs 15 residues. Germline assignment: CDR1 MDHEN and CDR2 SYDVKM.

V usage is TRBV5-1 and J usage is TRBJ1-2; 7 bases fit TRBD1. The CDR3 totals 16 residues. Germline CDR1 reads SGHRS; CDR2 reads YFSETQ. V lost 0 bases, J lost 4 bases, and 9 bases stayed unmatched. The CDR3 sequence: CASSLAPQQGTYGYTF. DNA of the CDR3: TGCGCCAGCAGCTTGGCCCCTCAACAGGGGACCTATGGCTACACCTTC.

The CDR3 DNA follows: TGTGCCAGCAGTTTCCTAGCCGGGGAGCTGTTTTTT. Residues: CASSFLAGELFF. The rearrangement uses TRBV27 and TRBJ2-2, with unresolved D. The V end lost 3 bases, the J end lost 6 bases, and 5 bases lay between the germline ends. Germline-derived CDR1 and CDR2 are MNHEY and SMNVEV (reference sequence). The CDR3 length is 12 residues.

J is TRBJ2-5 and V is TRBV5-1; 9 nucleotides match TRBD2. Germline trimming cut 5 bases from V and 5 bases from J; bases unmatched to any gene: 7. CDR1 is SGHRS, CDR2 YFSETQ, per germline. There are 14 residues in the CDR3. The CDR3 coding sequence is TGCGCCAGCAGACTAGCGGGTTTGGGGGAGACCCAGTACTTC. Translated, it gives CASRLAGLGETQYF.

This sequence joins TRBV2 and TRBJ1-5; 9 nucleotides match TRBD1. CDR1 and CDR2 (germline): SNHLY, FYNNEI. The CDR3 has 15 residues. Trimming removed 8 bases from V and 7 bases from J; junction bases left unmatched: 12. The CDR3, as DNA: TGTGCCAGCGGATTGGACAGGGGCAGGCGCCAGCCCCAGCATTTT. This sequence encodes CASGLDRGRRQPQHF.

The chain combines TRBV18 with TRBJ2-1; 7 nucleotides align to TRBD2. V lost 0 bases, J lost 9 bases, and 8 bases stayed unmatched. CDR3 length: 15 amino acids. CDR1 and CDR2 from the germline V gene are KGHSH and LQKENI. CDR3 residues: CASSPPGGLNGEQFF. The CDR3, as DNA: TGTGCCAGCTCACCACCGGGGGGGTTGAACGGTGAGCAGTTCTTC. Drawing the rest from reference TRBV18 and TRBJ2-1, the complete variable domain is NAGVMQNPRHLVRRRGQEARLRCSPMKGHSHVYWYRQLPEEGLKFMVYLQKENIIDESGMPKERFSAEFPKEGPSILRIQQVVRGDSAAYFCASSPPGGLNGEQFFGPGTRLTVL.

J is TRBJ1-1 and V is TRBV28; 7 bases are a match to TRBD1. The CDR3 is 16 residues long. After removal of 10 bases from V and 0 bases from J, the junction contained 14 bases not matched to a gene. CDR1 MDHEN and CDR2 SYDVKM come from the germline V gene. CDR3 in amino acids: CATKSHAGGLNTEAFF. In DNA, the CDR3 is TGTGCCACCAAATCCCACGCAGGGGGGTTGAACACTGAAGCTTTCTTT.

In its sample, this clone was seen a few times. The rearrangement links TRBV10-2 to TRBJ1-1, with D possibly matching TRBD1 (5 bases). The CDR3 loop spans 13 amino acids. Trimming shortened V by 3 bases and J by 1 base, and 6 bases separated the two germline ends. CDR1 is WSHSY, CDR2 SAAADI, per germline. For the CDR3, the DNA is TGCGCCAGCAGTGACCAGGGGAACACTGAAGCTTTCTTT. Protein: CASSDQGNTEAFF.

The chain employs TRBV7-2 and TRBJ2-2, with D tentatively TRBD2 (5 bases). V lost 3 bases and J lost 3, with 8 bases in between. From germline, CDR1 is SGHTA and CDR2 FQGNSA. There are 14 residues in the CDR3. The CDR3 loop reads CASSLRTYTGELFF. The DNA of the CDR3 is TGTGCCAGCAGCTTGAGGACTTACACCGGGGAGCTGTTTTTT. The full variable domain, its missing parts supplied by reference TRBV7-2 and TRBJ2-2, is GAGVSQSPSNKVTEKGKDVELRCDPISGHTALYWYRQSLGQGLEFLIYFQGNSAPDKSGLPSDRFSAERTGGSVSTLTIQRTQQEDSAVYLCASSLRTYTGELFFGEGSRLTVL.

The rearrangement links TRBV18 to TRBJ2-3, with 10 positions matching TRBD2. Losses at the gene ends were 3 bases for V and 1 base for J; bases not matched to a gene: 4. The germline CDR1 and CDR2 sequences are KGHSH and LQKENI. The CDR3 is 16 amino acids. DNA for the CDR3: TGTGCCAGCTCACCGTATGGGACTAGCGGCACAGATACGCAGTATTTT. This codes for CASSPYGTSGTDTQYF.

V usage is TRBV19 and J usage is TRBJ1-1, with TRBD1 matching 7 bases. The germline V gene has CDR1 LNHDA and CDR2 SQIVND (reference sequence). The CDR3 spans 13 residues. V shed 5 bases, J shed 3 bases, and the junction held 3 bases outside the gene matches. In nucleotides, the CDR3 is TGTGCCAGTAGTTATACAGGGGACACTGAAGCTTTCTTT. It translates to CASSYTGDTEAFF.

This CDR3 reads CATRGGIGSYNEQFF. The CDR3 DNA is TGTGCCACCCGGGGGGGAATCGGCTCCTACAATGAGCAGTTCTTC. J is TRBJ2-1 and V is TRBV27; the match to TRBD2 covers 8 bases. CDR1 is MNHEY and CDR2 is SMNVEV in the germline V gene (reference sequence). The CDR3 length is 15 residues. After removal of 10 bases from V and 0 bases from J, the junction contained 8 bases not matched to a gene.

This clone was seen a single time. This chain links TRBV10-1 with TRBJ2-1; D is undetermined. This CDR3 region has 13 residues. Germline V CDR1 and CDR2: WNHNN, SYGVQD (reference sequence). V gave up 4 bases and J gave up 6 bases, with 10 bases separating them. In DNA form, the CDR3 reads TGCGCCAGCAGTGCGACTTGGAGCAATGAGCAGTTCTTC. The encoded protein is CASSATWSNEQFF.